The 25 T cell receptor beta chains listed next were all sequenced from one sample in a study of brain T cells in children with intractable seizures. Profiling relied on immunoSEQ multiplex PCR, and the TCRdb table lists in-frame clones only, not all of them. The sample lists roughly 23,000 clones; approximately 94% were seen once. The specimen comprised peripheral blood, sampled at surgery. The receptors were gathered from a boy aged 10-17 years with focal cortical dysplasia and intractable seizures.

This chain joins TRBV24-1 and TRBJ1-2, with D hard to call. This CDR3 is built from 14 residues. The germline V gene encodes CDR1 KGHDR and CDR2 SFDVKD. V lost 4 bases, J lost 6 bases, and 14 bases lay in between. In DNA form, the CDR3 reads TGTGCCACCAGTGACCACGGCGGGGAACATGGCTACACCTTC. Residues: CATSDHGGEHGYTF.

The count of this clone is one. Here the CDR3 reads CASSPESSPGELFF. The CDR3 bases are TGTGCCAGCAGCCCAGAGTCGTCCCCCGGGGAGCTGTTTTTT. The chain recombines TRBV7-3 with TRBJ2-2; D gene unclear. Germline CDR1 reads SGHTA; CDR2 reads FQGTGA. V dropped 5 bases and J dropped 6 bases, with 13 bases sitting between them. The CDR3 has 14 amino acids.

J is TRBJ2-1 and V is TRBV13, with TRBD2 matching over 10 bases. Germline values: CDR1 PRHDT, CDR2 FYEKMQ (reference sequence). The V and J ends lost 4 bases and 5 bases, in that order; junction bases with no gene match: 2. This CDR3 is 14 amino acids long. The CDR3 is CASSSGLAHNEQFF. DNA of the CDR3: TGTGCCAGCAGCTCGGGACTAGCGCACAATGAGCAGTTCTTC.

The CDR3 nucleotides read TGCGCCAGCAGCCAAGACTCGGTCCAACGTCCTTCTAGCACAGATACGCAGTATTTT. It yields the protein CASSQDSVQRPSSTDTQYF. The chain combines TRBV4-1 with TRBJ2-3; D unresolved. The CDR3 loop spans 19 amino acids. CDR1 is MGHRA and CDR2 is YSYEKL in the germline V gene. V gave up 0 bases and J gave up 0 bases, with 19 bases separating them.

The rearrangement uses TRBV28 and TRBJ2-7; TRBD2 matches at 12 bases. CDR1 and CDR2 (germline): MDHEN, SYDVKM. The CDR3 length is 15 residues. V gave up 6 bases and J gave up 3 bases; unmatched junction bases: 6. The DNA of the CDR3 is TGTGCCAGCAGACCGGGACTAGCGGGCAGCTACGAGCAGTACGTC. Protein: CASRPGLAGSYEQYV.

The rearrangement links TRBV4-1 to TRBJ2-4, with 8 bases aligning to TRBD1. The length of the CDR3 is 18 residues. CDR1 is MGHRA, CDR2 YSYEKL, per germline. V lost 1 base to trimming and J lost 2 bases; unmatched junction nucleotides: 10. The CDR3 sequence is CASSQGRGQGAPKNIQYF. As DNA, the CDR3 is TGCGCCAGCAGCCAAGGGCGAGGTCAGGGGGCTCCCAAAAACATTCAGTACTTC.

V gene TRBV5-1 combines with J gene TRBJ2-3; 8 bases align to TRBD2. Germline V gene lookup returns CDR1 SGHRS and CDR2 YFSETQ. The V segment lost 5 bases and the J segment 5 bases; nucleotides outside the gene matches: 10. The CDR3 totals 15 residues. The CDR3 is CASSFLGLDVDTQYF. The CDR3 DNA sequence: TGCGCCAGCAGTTTTTTGGGACTAGATGTAGATACGCAGTATTTT.

The rearrangement joins TRBV5-1 to TRBJ1-6, with TRBD1 as a possible D gene (5 bases). Per the germline V gene, CDR1 is SGHRS and CDR2 is YFSETQ. The CDR3 contains 15 residues. V lost 0 bases to trimming and J lost 4 bases, with 8 bases between them. The CDR3, as DNA: TGCGCCAGCAGCTTGGGGGGGAGATATAATTCACCCCTCCACTTT. The encoded protein is CASSLGGRYNSPLHF.

The chain uses TRBV7-8 and TRBJ2-7; 8 nucleotides line up with TRBD2. Germline V gene sequence: CDR1 SGHVS, CDR2 FQNEAQ. This CDR3 contains 16 residues. Trimming at V came to 3 bases and at J to 0 bases, leaving 7 bases not matched to a gene. CDR3: CASSFQGGGPSYEQYF. CDR3 DNA: TGTGCCAGCAGCTTCCAAGGCGGGGGGCCCTCCTACGAGCAGTACTTC.

This clone was seen a few times. The gene calls are TRBV7-8 and TRBJ1-5; D is undetermined. This CDR3 has 13 residues. Trimming removed 2 bases from V and 0 bases from J, with 2 bases in between. The germline CDR1 and CDR2 sequences are SGHVS and FQNEAQ. This CDR3 reads CASSLNSNQPQHF. The CDR3 bases are TGTGCCAGCAGCTTAAATAGCAATCAGCCCCAGCATTTT.

V is TRBV6-5 and J is TRBJ1-1; 8 bases are shared with TRBD1. CDR3 length: 14 amino acids. With V trimmed by 2 bases and J by 1 base, 0 bases remained unmatched. Germline CDR1 and CDR2: MNHEY and SVGAGI. The CDR3 sequence: CASSYGTGNTEAFF. CDR3 DNA sequence: TGTGCCAGCAGTTACGGGACAGGGAACACTGAAGCTTTCTTT.

The gene calls are TRBV24-1 and TRBJ1-1; D call uncertain. Germline CDR1 and CDR2: KGHDR and SFDVKD. The CDR3 is made up of 13 amino acids. V was trimmed by 0 bases and J by 13 bases, leaving 14 bases between them. The CDR3 protein is CATSDLQVRRVFF. The CDR3 bases are TGTGCCACCAGTGATTTGCAGGTGAGGCGTGTTTTCTTT.

This clone has a single count. The CDR3 loop is CASSPGGSGANVLTF. The CDR3 nucleotides are TGTGCCAGCAGCCCCGGGGGGAGTGGGGCCAACGTCCTGACTTTC. This chain connects TRBV7-3 to TRBJ2-6; 7 bases are a match to TRBD2. The germline V gene has CDR1 SGHTA and CDR2 FQGTGA. There are 15 residues in the CDR3. Trimming at V came to 5 bases and at J to 3 bases, leaving 4 bases not matched to a gene.

The chain recombines TRBV24-1 with TRBJ2-3; D possibly corresponds to TRBD2 (6 bases). This CDR3 has 14 amino acids. V was cut by 7 bases and J by 4 bases, with 14 bases left in between. CDR1 KGHDR and CDR2 SFDVKD come from the germline V gene. In DNA form, the CDR3 reads TGTGCCACCAGGGAGGCGGGATACGCAGATACGCAGTATTTT. It is translated as CATREAGYADTQYF.

The chain uses TRBV5-1 and TRBJ2-7; no clear D. CDR3 length: 14 amino acids. V dropped 1 base and J dropped 0 bases, with 8 bases sitting between them. Germline V lookup: CDR1 SGHRS, CDR2 YFSETQ. CDR3 in DNA: TGCGCCAGCAGCTTGTCGGCCGGCTCCTACGAGCAGTACTTC. Translation gives CASSLSAGSYEQYF.

This chain connects TRBV6-5 to TRBJ2-2; no clear D. Germline CDR1 MNHEY, CDR2 SVGAGI. The CDR3 is 14 amino acids. V gave up 2 bases and J gave up 4 bases, with 8 bases separating them. This CDR3 is CASSYQTATGELFF. The DNA of the CDR3 is TGTGCCAGCAGTTACCAGACTGCCACCGGGGAGCTGTTTTTT.

This clone showed up just once. The chain couples TRBV6-5 to TRBJ2-2; D not certain. This CDR3 contains 13 residues. The ends were cut back, 5 bases at V and 7 bases at J, with 11 bases in the middle. Looked up from germline, CDR1 is MNHEY and CDR2 is SVGAGI. This chain's CDR3 is CASSLRTDGELFF. The CDR3 DNA is TGTGCCAGCAGTCTCCGGACGGACGGGGAGCTGTTTTTT.

The chain combines TRBV10-3 with TRBJ2-3, with 16 nucleotides matching TRBD2. The germline gives CDR1 ENHRY, CDR2 SYGVKD. The V segment lost 5 bases and the J segment 5 bases; nucleotides outside the gene matches: 13. The CDR3 is 19 residues long. CDR3 protein: CAISNSAGLAGGARDTQYF. Written as DNA, the CDR3 is TGTGCCATCAGTAACTCCGCGGGACTAGCGGGAGGGGCGCGAGATACGCAGTATTTT.

The chain has TRBV11-2 and TRBJ2-7; TRBD2 matches at 7 bases. V shed 6 bases and J 3 bases; nucleotides not matched to a gene: 11. There are 15 residues in the CDR3. Germline CDR1 and CDR2: SGHAT and FQNNGV. CDR3 region: CASRYHRGVNYEQYF. In DNA, the CDR3 is TGTGCCAGCAGATACCACCGGGGGGTGAACTACGAGCAGTACTTC.

Regarding this clone: Germline and junction disagree at one end, which may indicate a read error. This chain links TRBV18 with TRBJ2-3, with D possibly being TRBD2 (5 bases). CDR1 is KGHSH, CDR2 LQKENI, per germline. This CDR3 is 11 amino acids long. The CDR3 DNA sequence: TGTGCCACCTCACTAGAAGATACGCAGTATTTT. Translating it yields CATSLEDTQYF.

The J gene is TRBJ2-7, the V gene TRBV19; TRBD2 might be the D (5 bases). Germline V gives CDR1 LNHDA, CDR2 SQIVND (reference sequence). The CDR3 extends over 13 amino acids. Trimming left V 3 bases short and J 1 base short, with 7 bases between. The CDR3 DNA follows: TGTGCCAGTAGTATGCCGGGGTCCTACGAGCAGTACTTC. This translates into CASSMPGSYEQYF.

CDR3 DNA sequence: TGTGCCAGTAGTATAGATAGGCGAGGGATCGACACCTTC. Amino acid sequence: CASSIDRRGIDTF. The chain joins TRBV19 to TRBJ1-2; no clear D gene. The V end was cut by 0 bases, the J end by 12 bases, with 14 bases between. This CDR3 is built from 13 residues. The germline CDR1 and CDR2 sequences are LNHDA and SQIVND (reference sequence).

In nucleotides, the CDR3 is TGTGCCAGCAGCGGGACCCCACCCACCGGGGAGCTGTTTTTT. It yields the protein CASSGTPPTGELFF. V gene TRBV7-3 combines with J gene TRBJ2-2; D possibly uses TRBD1 or TRBD2 (5 bases each). The germline gives CDR1 SGHTA, CDR2 FQGTGA. The CDR3 covers 14 residues. V dropped 5 bases and J dropped 4 bases, with 11 bases sitting between them.

The CDR3 bases are TGTGCCAGCAGCTTGGAAGGAGCATCTGGAAACACCATATATTTT. As protein: CASSLEGASGNTIYF. This chain connects TRBV5-4 to TRBJ1-3; D unclear. The germline V gene encodes CDR1 SGHNT and CDR2 YYREEE (reference sequence). Trimming left V 0 bases short and J 1 base short, with 8 bases between. The CDR3 has 15 amino acids. The whole variable domain, filled in from reference TRBV5-4 and TRBJ1-3, reads ETGVTQSPTHLIKTRGQQVTLRCSSQSGHNTVSWYQQALGQGPQFIFQYYREEENGRGNFPPRFSGLQFPNYSSELNVNALELDDSALYLCASSLEGASGNTIYFGEGSWLTVV.

V usage is TRBV9 and J usage is TRBJ2-3, with D possibly called TRBD1 or TRBD2 (5 bases each). Between the trimmed V and J ends, which lost 0 bases and 6 bases, there was a span of 11 bases. This CDR3 is built from 14 residues. Germline assignment: CDR1 SGDLS and CDR2 YYNGEE. The CDR3 reads CASSVATWGDTQYF. CDR3 DNA sequence: TGTGCCAGCAGCGTAGCTACTTGGGGGGATACGCAGTATTTT. The full variable domain, with the rest looked up from reference TRBV9 and TRBJ2-3, is DSGVTQTPKHLITATGQRVTLRCSPRSGDLSVYWYQQSLDQGLQFLIQYYNGEERAKGNILERFSAQQFPDLHSELNLSSLELGDSALYFCASSVATWGDTQYFGPGTRLTVL.